This TCR beta chain was recorded in a study of cytomegalovirus exposure and HLA in healthy donors. Study results and caveats: The study carried out a later analysis of TCR beta sequences. It associated 15,000 to 20,000 of them with specific HLA alleles at a false discovery rate of 0.05. In a later analysis, an Asian-associated ancestry cluster reportedly showed fewer N-insertions than the approximately 660-donor mean. The classifier was said to identify cytomegalovirus status with high specificity and sensitivity. Per a prior analysis, the majority of TCR beta V segments were productive roughly 87% or roughly 30% of the time.

Primers included in the PCR were 60 Vbeta and 13 Jbeta primers. Clones were sequenced by immunoSEQ multiplex PCR, and TCRdb holds only the in-frame ones, with some missing. The repertoire holds some 200,000 clones, with less than 85% as singletons. About this clone: What it binds is not known.

V dropped 0 bases and J dropped 0 bases, with 9 bases sitting between them. This CDR3 has 15 residues. In germline, CDR1 is LGHNA, CDR2 YNFKEQ. Sequenced sample: PBMCs. The receptor comes from a girl aged 2 to 9 in good health and CMV-seronegative. The V and J genes are TRBV4-2 and TRBJ2-7, with D possibly TRBD2 on 6 matching bases. CDR3 protein: CASSQDRDFSYEQYF. In DNA, the CDR3 is TGTGCCAGCAGCCAAGATAGGGACTTCTCCTACGAGCAGTACTTC.